Sequencing of this TCR beta chain was carried out in a study of spatial heterogeneity in lung cancer. Overall study context: Beta-chain sequences were consistently detected more often than alpha-chain sequences. There were, on average, more than eight raw-read appearances for each unique TCR and UMI combination.

The study tagged each TCR cDNA molecule with a unique molecular identifier. TCRdb re-called the 5' RACE reads with MiXCR, one entry per CDR3 protein. The sample lists 39,000 or so distinct CDR3 sequences, roughly a tenth occurring once. Study-level points and caveats: Tumor TCRs that were ubiquitous and expanded showed up in blood more at resection than follow-up.

Described time point: blood at routine non-recurrence follow-up after resection. Germline CDR1 is SGHVS and CDR2 is FNYEAQ. Trimming took 2 bases from V and 2 from J; bases not matched to a gene: 4. The length of the CDR3 is 15 residues. This clonotype occurred many times. What it binds is unknown. This chain joins TRBV7-6 and TRBJ2-3; TRBD2 matches 7 bases. The sample here was PBMCs, taken at follow-up. This TCR was sampled from a female donor with early-stage non-small cell lung cancer. The CDR3 coding sequence is TGTGCCAGCAGCTTAAAGGCGGGGGACACAGATACGCAGTATTTT. This sequence encodes CASSLKAGDTDTQYF.